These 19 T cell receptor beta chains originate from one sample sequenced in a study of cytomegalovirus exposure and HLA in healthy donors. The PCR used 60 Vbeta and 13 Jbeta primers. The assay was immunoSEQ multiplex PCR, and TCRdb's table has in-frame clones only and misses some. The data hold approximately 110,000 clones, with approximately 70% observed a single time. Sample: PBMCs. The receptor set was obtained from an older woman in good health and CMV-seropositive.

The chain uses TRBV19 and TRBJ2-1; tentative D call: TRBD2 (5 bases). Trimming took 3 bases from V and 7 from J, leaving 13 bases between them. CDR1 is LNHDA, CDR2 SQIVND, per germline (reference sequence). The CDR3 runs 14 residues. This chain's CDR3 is CASSIRLAGNEQFF. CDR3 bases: TGTGCCAGTAGTATTCGTCTAGCCGGTAATGAGCAGTTCTTC.

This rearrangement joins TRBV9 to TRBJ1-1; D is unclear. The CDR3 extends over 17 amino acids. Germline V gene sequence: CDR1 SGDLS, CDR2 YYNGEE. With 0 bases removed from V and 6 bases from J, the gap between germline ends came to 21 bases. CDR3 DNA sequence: TGTGCCAGCAGCGTAGAGCCGAATCGAGGAGGAGGAGCTGAAGCTTTCTTT. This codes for CASSVEPNRGGGAEAFF. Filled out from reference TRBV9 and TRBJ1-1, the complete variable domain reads DSGVTQTPKHLITATGQRVTLRCSPRSGDLSVYWYQQSLDQGLQFLIQYYNGEERAKGNILERFSAQQFPDLHSELNLSSLELGDSALYFCASSVEPNRGGGAEAFFGQGTRLTVV.

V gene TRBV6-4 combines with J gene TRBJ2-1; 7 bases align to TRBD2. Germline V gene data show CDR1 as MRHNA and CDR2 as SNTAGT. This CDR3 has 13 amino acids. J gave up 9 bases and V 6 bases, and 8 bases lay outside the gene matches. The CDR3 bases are TGTGCCAGCAGCTCGACTAGCAGTAGTGAGCAGTTCTTC. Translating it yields CASSSTSSSEQFF.

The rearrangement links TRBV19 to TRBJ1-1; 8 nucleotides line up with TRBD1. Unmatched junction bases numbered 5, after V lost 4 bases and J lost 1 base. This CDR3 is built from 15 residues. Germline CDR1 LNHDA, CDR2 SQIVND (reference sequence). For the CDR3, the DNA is TGTGCCAGTAGTACTGACAGGGGCCAGAACACTGAAGCTTTCTTT. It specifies CASSTDRGQNTEAFF.

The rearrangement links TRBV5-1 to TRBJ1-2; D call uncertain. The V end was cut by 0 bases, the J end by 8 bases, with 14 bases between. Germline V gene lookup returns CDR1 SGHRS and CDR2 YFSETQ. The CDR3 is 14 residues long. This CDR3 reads CASSLVTSPGGYTF. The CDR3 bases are TGCGCCAGCAGCTTGGTCACTTCCCCAGGCGGCTACACCTTC.

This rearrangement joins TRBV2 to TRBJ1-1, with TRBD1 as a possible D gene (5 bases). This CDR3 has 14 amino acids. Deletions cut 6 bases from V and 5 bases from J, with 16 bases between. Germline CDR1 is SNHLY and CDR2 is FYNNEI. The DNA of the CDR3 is TGTGCCAGCAGAAGGGACGTTGGGGGGACTGAAGCTTTCTTT. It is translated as CASRRDVGGTEAFF.

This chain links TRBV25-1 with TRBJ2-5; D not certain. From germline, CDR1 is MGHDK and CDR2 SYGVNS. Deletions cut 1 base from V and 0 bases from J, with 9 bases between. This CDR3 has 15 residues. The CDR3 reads CASSESPPYQETQYF. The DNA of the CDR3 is TGTGCCAGCAGTGAATCCCCCCCGTACCAAGAGACCCAGTACTTC. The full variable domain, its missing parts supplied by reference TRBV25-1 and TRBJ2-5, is EADIYQTPRYLVIGTGKKITLECSQTMGHDKMYWYQQDPGMELHLIHYSYGVNSTEKGDLSSESTVSRIRTEHFPLTLESARPSHTSQYLCASSESPPYQETQYFGPGTRLLVL.

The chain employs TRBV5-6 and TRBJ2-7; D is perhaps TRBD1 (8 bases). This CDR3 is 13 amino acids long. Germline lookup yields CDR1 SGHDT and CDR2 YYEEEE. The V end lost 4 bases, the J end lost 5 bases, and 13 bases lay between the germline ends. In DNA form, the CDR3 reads TGTGCCAGCAGCAGCGGGACAGGTCACGAGCAGTACTTC. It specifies CASSSGTGHEQYF.

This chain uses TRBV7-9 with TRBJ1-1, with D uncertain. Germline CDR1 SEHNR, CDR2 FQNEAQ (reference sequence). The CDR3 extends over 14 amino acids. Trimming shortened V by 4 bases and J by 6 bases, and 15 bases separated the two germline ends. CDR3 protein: CASSSSSDGAEAFF. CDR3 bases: TGTGCCAGCAGCTCCAGTTCTGACGGGGCTGAAGCTTTCTTT. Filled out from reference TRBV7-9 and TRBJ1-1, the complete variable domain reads DTGVSQNPRHKITKRGQNVTFRCDPISEHNRLYWYRQTLGQGPEFLTYFQNEAQLEKSRLLSDRFSAERPKGSFSTLEIQRTEQGDSAMYLCASSSSSDGAEAFFGQGTRLTVV.

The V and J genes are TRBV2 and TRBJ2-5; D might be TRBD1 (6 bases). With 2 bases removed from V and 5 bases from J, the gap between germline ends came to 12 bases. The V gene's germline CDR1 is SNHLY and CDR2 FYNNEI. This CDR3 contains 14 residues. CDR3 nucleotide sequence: TGTGCCAGCAGTGAAAACCTCCAGGGGGAGACCCAGTACTTC. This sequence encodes CASSENLQGETQYF.

The chain's CDR3 is CASREEQNTEAFF. The CDR3 DNA follows: TGTGCCAGCAGGGAGGAACAGAACACTGAAGCTTTCTTT. This chain connects TRBV6-5 to TRBJ1-1; no clear D. Trimming took off 6 bases at V and 1 base at J, with 9 bases between the two ends. The CDR3 has 13 residues. Germline loops: CDR1 MNHEY, CDR2 SVGAGI.

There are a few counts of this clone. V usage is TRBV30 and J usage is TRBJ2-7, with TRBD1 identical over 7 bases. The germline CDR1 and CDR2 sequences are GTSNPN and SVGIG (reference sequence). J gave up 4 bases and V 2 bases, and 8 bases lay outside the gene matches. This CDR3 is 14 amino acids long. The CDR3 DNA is TGTGCCTGGAGTCTCGGGACAGTTCTATACGAGCAGTACTTC. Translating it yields CAWSLGTVLYEQYF.

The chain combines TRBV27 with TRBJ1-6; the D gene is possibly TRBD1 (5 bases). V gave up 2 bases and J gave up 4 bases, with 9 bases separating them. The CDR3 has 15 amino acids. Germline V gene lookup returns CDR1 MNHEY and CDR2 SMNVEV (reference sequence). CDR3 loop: CASSLDAGYNSPLHF. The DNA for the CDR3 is TGTGCCAGCAGTTTAGATGCAGGGTATAATTCACCCCTCCACTTT.

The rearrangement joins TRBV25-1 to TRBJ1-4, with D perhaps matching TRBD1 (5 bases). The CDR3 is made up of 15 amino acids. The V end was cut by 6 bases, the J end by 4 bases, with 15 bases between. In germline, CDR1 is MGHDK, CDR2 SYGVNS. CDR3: CASRPTGALNEKLFF. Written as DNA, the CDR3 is TGTGCCAGCAGGCCCACAGGAGCCCTTAATGAAAAACTGTTTTTT.

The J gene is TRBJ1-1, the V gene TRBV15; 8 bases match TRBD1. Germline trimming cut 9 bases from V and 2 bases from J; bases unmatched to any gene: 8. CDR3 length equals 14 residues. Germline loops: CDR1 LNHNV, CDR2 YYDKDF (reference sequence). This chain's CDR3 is CATIRTGTNTEAFF. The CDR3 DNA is TGTGCCACTATCCGGACAGGGACTAACACTGAAGCTTTCTTT. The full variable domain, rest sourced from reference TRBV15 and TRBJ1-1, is DAMVIQNPRYQVTQFGKPVTLSCSQTLNHNVMYWYQQKSSQAPKLLFHYYDKDFNNEADTPDNFQSRRPNTSFCFLDIRSPGLGDTAMYLCATIRTGTNTEAFFGQGTRLTVV.

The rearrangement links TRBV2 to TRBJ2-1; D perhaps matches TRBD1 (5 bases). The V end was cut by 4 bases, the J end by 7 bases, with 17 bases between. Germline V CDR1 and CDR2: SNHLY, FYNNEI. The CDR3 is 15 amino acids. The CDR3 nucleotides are TGTGCCAGCAGTGCGTTAGGGGCAGGTGAGAATGAGCAGTTCTTC. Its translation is CASSALGAGENEQFF. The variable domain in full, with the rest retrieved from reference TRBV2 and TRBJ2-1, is EPEVTQTPSHQVTQMGQEVILRCVPISNHLYFYWYRQILGQKVEFLVSFYNNEISEKSEIFDDQFSVERPDGSNFTLKIRSTKLEDSAMYFCASSALGAGENEQFFGPGTRLTVL.

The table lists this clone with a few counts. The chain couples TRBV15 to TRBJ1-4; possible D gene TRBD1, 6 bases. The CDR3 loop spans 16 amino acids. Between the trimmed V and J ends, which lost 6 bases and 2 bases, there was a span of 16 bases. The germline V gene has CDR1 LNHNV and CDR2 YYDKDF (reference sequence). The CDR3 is CATRAGDQTTNEKLFF. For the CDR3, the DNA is TGTGCCACCAGAGCAGGGGATCAAACGACTAATGAAAAACTGTTTTTT.

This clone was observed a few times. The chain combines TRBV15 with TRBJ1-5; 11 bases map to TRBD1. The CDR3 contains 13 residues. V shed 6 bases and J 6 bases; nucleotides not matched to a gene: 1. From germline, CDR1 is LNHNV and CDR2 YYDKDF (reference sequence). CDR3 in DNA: TGTGCCACCAGGGACAGGGGGCGTCAGCCCCAGCATTTT. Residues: CATRDRGRQPQHF.

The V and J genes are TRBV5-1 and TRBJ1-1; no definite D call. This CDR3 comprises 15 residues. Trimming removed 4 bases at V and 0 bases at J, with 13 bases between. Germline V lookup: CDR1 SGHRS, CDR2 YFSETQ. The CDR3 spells CASSPGGVMNTEAFF. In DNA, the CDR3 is TGCGCCAGCAGCCCTGGCGGGGTGATGAACACTGAAGCTTTCTTT.